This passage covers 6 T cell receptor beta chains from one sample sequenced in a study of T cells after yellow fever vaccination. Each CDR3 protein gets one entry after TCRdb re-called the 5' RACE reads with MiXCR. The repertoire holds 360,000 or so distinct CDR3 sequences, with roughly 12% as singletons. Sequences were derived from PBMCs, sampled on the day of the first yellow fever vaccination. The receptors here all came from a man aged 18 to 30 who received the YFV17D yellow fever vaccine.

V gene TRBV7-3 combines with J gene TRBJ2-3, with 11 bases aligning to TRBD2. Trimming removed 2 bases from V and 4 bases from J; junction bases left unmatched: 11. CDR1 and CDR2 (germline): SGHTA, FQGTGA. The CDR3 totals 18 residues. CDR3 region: CASSLLSGGALTSDTQYF. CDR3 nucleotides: TGTGCCAGCAGCTTACTTAGCGGGGGGGCCCTTACCTCAGATACGCAGTATTTT.

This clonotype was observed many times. This chain's CDR3 is CASSPRLSSYNEQFF. CDR3 DNA sequence: TGTGCCAGCAGCCCTAGGTTGAGCTCCTACAATGAGCAGTTCTTC. The rearrangement links TRBV5-6 to TRBJ2-1; the D is unclear. Trimming cost V 4 bases and J 0 bases, with 11 bases left between them. CDR1 SGHDT and CDR2 YYEEEE come from the germline V gene. The CDR3 runs 15 residues.

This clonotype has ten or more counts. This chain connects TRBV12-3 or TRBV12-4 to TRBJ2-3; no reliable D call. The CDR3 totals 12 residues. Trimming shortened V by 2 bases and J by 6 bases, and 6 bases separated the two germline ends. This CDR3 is CASSLLSDTQYF. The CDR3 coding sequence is TGTGCCAGCAGTTTACTATCTGATACGCAGTATTTT.

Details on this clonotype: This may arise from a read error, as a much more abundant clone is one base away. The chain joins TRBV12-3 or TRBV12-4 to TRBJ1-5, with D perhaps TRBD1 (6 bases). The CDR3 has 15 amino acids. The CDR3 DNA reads TGTGCCAGCAGTCCCACGGACAGTTCGAATCAGCCCAAGCATTTT. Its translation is CASSPTDSSNQPKHF.

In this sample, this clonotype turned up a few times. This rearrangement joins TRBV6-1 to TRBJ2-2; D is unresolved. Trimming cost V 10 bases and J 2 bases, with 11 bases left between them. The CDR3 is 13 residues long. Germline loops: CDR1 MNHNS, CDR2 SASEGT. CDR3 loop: CAIMDGNTGELFF. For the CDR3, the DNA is TGTGCCATCATGGACGGTAACACCGGGGAGCTGTTTTTT.

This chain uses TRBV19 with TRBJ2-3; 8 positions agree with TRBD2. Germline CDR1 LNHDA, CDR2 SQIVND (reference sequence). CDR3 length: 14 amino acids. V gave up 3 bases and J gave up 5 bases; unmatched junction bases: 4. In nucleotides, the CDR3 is TGTGCCAGTAGTATCGGGGGGGTGGGAGATACGCAGTATTTT. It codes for CASSIGGVGDTQYF.